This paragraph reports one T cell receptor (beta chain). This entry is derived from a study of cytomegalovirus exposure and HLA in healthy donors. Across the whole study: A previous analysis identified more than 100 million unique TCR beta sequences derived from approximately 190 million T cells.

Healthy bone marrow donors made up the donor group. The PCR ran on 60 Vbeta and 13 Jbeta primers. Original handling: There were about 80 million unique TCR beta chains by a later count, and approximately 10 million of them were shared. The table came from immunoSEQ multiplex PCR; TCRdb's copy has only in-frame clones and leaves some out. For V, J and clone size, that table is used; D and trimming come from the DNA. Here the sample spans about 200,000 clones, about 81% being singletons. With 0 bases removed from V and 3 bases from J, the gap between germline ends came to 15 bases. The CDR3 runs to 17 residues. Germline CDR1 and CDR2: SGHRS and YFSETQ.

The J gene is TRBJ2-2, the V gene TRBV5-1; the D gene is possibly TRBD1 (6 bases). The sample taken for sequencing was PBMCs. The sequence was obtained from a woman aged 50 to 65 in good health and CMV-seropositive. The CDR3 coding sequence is TGCGCCAGCAGCTTGGTACTGGGGGCGGTTTACACCGGGGAGCTGTTTTTT. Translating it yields CASSLVLGAVYTGELFF. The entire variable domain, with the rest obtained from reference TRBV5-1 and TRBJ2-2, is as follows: KAGVTQTPRYLIKTRGQQVTLSCSPISGHRSVSWYQQTPGQGLQFLFEYFSETQRNKGNFPGRFSGRQFSNSRSEMNVSTLELGDSALYLCASSLVLGAVYTGELFFGEGSRLTVL.